This entry lists 18 T cell receptor beta chains sequenced from one sample in a study of T cell responses to AZD1222 COVID-19 vaccine. Sequencing used immunoSEQ multiplex PCR; TCRdb keeps in-frame clones, though not all of them. The sample lists under 150,000 clones, more than 85% occurring once. The starting material was peripheral blood, obtained on day 0 of AZD1222 vaccination. These receptors all stem from an adult in good health.

The chain links TRBV10-2 to TRBJ1-1; unclear D gene. Germline V gene sequence: CDR1 WSHSY, CDR2 SAAADI. Trimming removed 3 bases from V and 6 bases from J, with 8 bases in between. The CDR3 runs 12 residues. CDR3 residues: CASSERPPEAFF. As DNA, the CDR3 is TGCGCCAGCAGTGAAAGGCCCCCTGAAGCTTTCTTT.

The chain links TRBV2 to TRBJ2-1; 11 nucleotides line up with TRBD2. The CDR3 is 15 amino acids. Trimming at V came to 6 bases and at J to 4 bases, leaving 5 bases not matched to a gene. Germline assignment: CDR1 SNHLY and CDR2 FYNNEI. CDR3 in DNA: TGTGCCAGCAGGACCGGGACTAGCGGTTACAATGAGCAGTTCTTC. The encoded protein is CASRTGTSGYNEQFF.

The chain recombines TRBV19 with TRBJ2-5; D possibly corresponds to TRBD2 (6 bases). Germline-derived CDR1 and CDR2 are LNHDA and SQIVND (reference sequence). V lost 6 bases and J 4 bases, leaving 15 bases between the germline ends. The length of the CDR3 is 14 residues. The CDR3 DNA reads TGTGCCAGTAGCCCGACGGGGGACGGAGAGACCCAGTACTTC. It translates to CASSPTGDGETQYF.

The J gene is TRBJ2-7, the V gene TRBV3-1 (or the pseudogene TRBV3-2); D possibly corresponds to TRBD1 (6 bases). CDR3 length: 11 amino acids. In germline, CDR1 is LGHDT, CDR2 YNNKEL (reference sequence). V was clipped by 6 bases and J by 7 bases, with 10 bases between them. The CDR3 here is CASSYQGEQYF. In DNA, the CDR3 is TGTGCCAGCAGTTACCAGGGGGAGCAGTACTTC.

The CDR3, as DNA: TGCGCCAGCAGCTTGAGGGGTGGCTACACCTTC. It yields the protein CASSLRGGYTF. The chain employs TRBV5-1 and TRBJ1-2; D may be TRBD1 (5 bases). Germline-derived CDR1 and CDR2 are SGHRS and YFSETQ. V lost 1 base, J lost 7 bases, and 5 bases lay in between. The CDR3 spans 11 residues.

V and J are TRBV28 and TRBJ1-4; TRBD1 might be the D (6 bases). Trimming pared 6 bases from V and 3 bases from J, leaving 11 bases between. The CDR3 sequence is 14 residues long. Germline CDR1 is MDHEN and CDR2 is SYDVKM. The CDR3 DNA sequence: TGTGCCAGCAGCGAGGGGGGACCTAATGAAAAACTGTTTTTT. It yields the protein CASSEGGPNEKLFF.

The chain has TRBV6-6 and TRBJ2-6; 7 nucleotides line up with TRBD2. V trimming: 6 bases; J trimming: 5 bases; junction bases outside the gene matches: 19. The CDR3 runs 19 residues. Looked up from germline, CDR1 is MNHNY and CDR2 is SVGAGI (reference sequence). The CDR3 DNA sequence: TGTGCCAGCAGCTGTAAGCGGGAATGTAACCAAAGTCGGGCCAACGTCCTGACTTTC. This translates into CASSCKRECNQSRANVLTF.

This sequence joins TRBV28 and TRBJ1-5, with 9 positions matching TRBD1. V shed 6 bases, J shed 2 bases, and the junction held 8 bases outside the gene matches. This CDR3 contains 16 residues. Germline V gene data show CDR1 as MDHEN and CDR2 as SYDVKM. In nucleotides, the CDR3 is TGTGCCAGCAGCTCGACAGGGGGATGGGGCAATCAGCCCCAGCATTTT. The encoded protein is CASSSTGGWGNQPQHF.

V is TRBV7-2 and J is TRBJ2-1, with TRBD2 matching over 7 bases. The CDR3 length is 15 residues. Trimming took 1 base from V and 5 from J; bases not matched to a gene: 5. Germline V gives CDR1 SGHTA, CDR2 FQGNSA. The CDR3 here is CASSLEGLADNEQFF. The CDR3 region has the DNA TGTGCCAGCAGCTTAGAGGGTCTAGCGGACAATGAGCAGTTCTTC.

The chain has TRBV20-1 and TRBJ1-5; no clear D gene. This CDR3 region has 14 residues. CDR1 is DFQATT, CDR2 SNEGSKA, per germline (reference sequence). Trimming took 3 bases from V and 0 from J, leaving 9 bases between them. CDR3 sequence: CSASSEYSNQPQHF. CDR3 nucleotide sequence: TGCAGTGCTAGTAGCGAATATAGCAATCAGCCCCAGCATTTT.

This chain joins TRBV1 and TRBJ2-1; the D call TRBD2 from the table was never checked on the DNA. TRBV1 is a documented pseudogene. The CDR3 runs to 20 residues. CDR3 sequence reads: CTSSQMNELAGQNSYNEQFF. The CDR3 DNA reads as TGCACCAGCAGCCAAATGAACGAACTAGCGGGACAAAACTCCTACAATGAGCAGTTCTTC.

The J gene is TRBJ1-5, the V gene TRBV2; 7 nucleotides line up with TRBD1. The CDR3 runs to 15 residues. Germline CDR1 is SNHLY and CDR2 is FYNNEI. Losses at the gene ends were 5 bases for V and 4 bases for J; bases not matched to a gene: 8. CDR3 bases: TGTGCCAGCAGTCTTTCCGGACAGGCAAATCAGCCCCAGCATTTT. It yields the protein CASSLSGQANQPQHF.

J is TRBJ2-2 and V is TRBV19; TRBD2 agrees at 8 bases. The V gene's germline CDR1 is LNHDA and CDR2 SQIVND (reference sequence). Trimming cost V 10 bases and J 3 bases; bases outside gene matches: 7. This CDR3 is built from 14 residues. The CDR3: CATISGTYTGELFF. The CDR3 region has the DNA TGTGCCACCATTAGCGGGACCTACACCGGGGAGCTGTTTTTT.

The chain is built from TRBV19 and TRBJ2-2; TRBD1 agrees at 12 bases. Germline assignment: CDR1 LNHDA and CDR2 SQIVND (reference sequence). The CDR3 runs to 14 residues. V was pared by 5 bases and J by 10 bases, with 5 bases of the junction left unmatched. The CDR3 DNA is TGTGCCAGTAGTCTTGGGACAGGGGGCGTGGAGCTGTTTTTT. Translating it yields CASSLGTGGVELFF.

The chain joins TRBV11-3 to TRBJ2-2; D not resolved. The CDR3 has 12 amino acids. The germline V gene has CDR1 SGHNT and CDR2 YENEEA. The germline V and J ends were trimmed by 7 bases and 2 bases, with 5 bases remaining between them. The CDR3 nucleotides are TGTGCCAGCACCCTTAACACCGGGGAGCTGTTTTTT. It translates to CASTLNTGELFF.

A note on this clone: At one end, the junction sequence differs from germline, possibly due to a read error. The chain couples TRBV5-6 to TRBJ2-5, with 9 bases matching TRBD2. The CDR3 consists of 15 residues. Looked up from germline, CDR1 is SGHDT and CDR2 is YYEEEE. Here the CDR3 reads CASTLGLAGRETQYF. The CDR3 nucleotides read TGTGCCAGCACCTTGGGGCTAGCGGGACGGGAGACCCAGTACTTC. Combining the CDR3 with reference TRBV5-6 and TRBJ2-5 gives the whole variable domain DAGVTQSPTHLIKTRGQQVTLRCSPKSGHDTVSWYQQALGQGPQFIFQYYEEEERQRGNFPDRFSGHQFPNYSSELNVNALLLGDSALYLCASTLGLAGRETQYFGPGTRLLVL.

The chain employs TRBV10-2 and TRBJ2-3, with 9 bases aligning to TRBD1. J gave up 1 base and V 7 bases, and 9 bases lay outside the gene matches. The CDR3 runs 16 residues. CDR1 WSHSY and CDR2 SAAADI come from the germline V gene. The CDR3 DNA reads as TGCGCCAGCACAGACAGGGGGGCAACGGGCACAGATACGCAGTATTTT. Translating gives CASTDRGATGTDTQYF.

This chain connects TRBV11-2 to TRBJ2-1; no clear D. Germline lookup yields CDR1 SGHAT and CDR2 FQNNGV. The CDR3 contains 15 residues. Trimming removed 0 bases from V and 0 bases from J, with 6 bases in between. In DNA, the CDR3 is TGTGCCAGCAGCTTAGATACGCGCTCCTACAATGAGCAGTTCTTC. Protein sequence: CASSLDTRSYNEQFF. Using reference TRBV11-2 and TRBJ2-1 for the parts outside the CDR3, the full variable domain is EAGVAQSPRYKIIEKRQSVAFWCNPISGHATLYWYQQILGQGPKLLIQFQNNGVVDDSQLPKDRFSAERLKGVDSTLKIQPAKLEDSAVYLCASSLDTRSYNEQFFGPGTRLTVL.